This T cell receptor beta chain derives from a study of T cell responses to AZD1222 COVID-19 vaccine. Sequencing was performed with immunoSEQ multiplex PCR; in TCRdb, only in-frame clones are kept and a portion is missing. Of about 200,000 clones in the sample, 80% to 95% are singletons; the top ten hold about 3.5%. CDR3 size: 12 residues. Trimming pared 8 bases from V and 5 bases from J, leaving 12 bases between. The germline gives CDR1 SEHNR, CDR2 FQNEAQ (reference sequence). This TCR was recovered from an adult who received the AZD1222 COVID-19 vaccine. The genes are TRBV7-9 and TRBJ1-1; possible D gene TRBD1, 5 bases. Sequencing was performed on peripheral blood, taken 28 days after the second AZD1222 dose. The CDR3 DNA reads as TGTGCCAGCGGATTGGGGGGAACTGAAGCTTTCTTT. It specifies CASGLGGTEAFF.